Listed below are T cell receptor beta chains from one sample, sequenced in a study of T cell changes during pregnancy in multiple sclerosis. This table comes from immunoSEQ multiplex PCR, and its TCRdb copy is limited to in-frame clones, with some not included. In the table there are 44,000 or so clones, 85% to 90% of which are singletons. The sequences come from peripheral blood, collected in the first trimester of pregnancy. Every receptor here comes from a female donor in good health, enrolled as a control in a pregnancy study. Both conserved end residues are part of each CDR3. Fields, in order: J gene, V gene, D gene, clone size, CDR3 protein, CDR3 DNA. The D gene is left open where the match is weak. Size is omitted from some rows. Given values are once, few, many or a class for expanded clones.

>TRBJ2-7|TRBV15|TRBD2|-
CATSTNWGLAGVLGEQYF
TGTGCCACCAGCACTAATTGGGGACTAGCGGGAGTATTGGGGGAGCAGTACTTC
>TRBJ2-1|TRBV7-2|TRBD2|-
CASSPIPGLAGGYEQFF
TGTGCCAGCAGCCCGATCCCGGGACTAGCGGGAGGCTATGAGCAGTTCTTC
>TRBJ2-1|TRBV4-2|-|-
CASSQVPGDYNEQFF
TGTGCCAGCAGCCAAGTGCCAGGGGACTACAATGAGCAGTTCTTC
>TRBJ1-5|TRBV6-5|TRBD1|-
CASRRTGTNQPQHF
TGTGCCAGCAGGAGGACAGGGACGAATCAGCCCCAGCATTTT
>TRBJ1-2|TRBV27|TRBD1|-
CASSLAGTGTYGYTF
TGTGCCAGCAGTTTAGCCGGGACAGGGACCTATGGCTACACCTTC
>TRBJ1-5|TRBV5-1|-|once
CASSLGQWNQPQHF
TGCGCCAGCAGCTTGGGACAGTGGAATCAGCCCCAGCATTTT
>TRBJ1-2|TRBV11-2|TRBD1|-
CASSMDRANYGYTF
TGTGCCAGCAGCATGGACAGGGCTAACTATGGCTACACCTTC
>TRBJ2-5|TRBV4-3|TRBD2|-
CASSQQLAEGWEQYF
TGCGCCAGCAGCCAGCAACTAGCGGAGGGGTGGGAGCAGTACTTC
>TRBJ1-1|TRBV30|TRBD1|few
CAWARQGTEAFF
TGTGCCTGGGCAAGACAGGGAACTGAAGCTTTCTTT
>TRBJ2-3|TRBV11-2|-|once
CASSLNRDTQYF
TGTGCCAGCAGCTTGAATCGGGATACGCAGTATTTT
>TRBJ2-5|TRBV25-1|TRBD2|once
CASSASTSGVGTQYF
TGTGCCAGCAGCGCTTCGACTAGCGGGGTTGGGACCCAGTACTTC
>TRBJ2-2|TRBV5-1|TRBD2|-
CASSLNMAGAITGELFF
TGCGCCAGCAGCTTGAACATGGCGGGAGCTATCACCGGGGAGCTGTTTTTT
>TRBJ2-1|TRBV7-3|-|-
CASSLSLANEQFF
TGTGCCAGCAGCTTAAGCCTAGCGAATGAGCAGTTCTTC
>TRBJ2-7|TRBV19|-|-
CASSIALTRGTEQYF
TGTGCCAGTAGTATAGCCCTCACGCGGGGCACCGAGCAGTACTTC
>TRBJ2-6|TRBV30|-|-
CAWSTSGANVLTF
TGTGCCTGGAGTACATCTGGGGCCAACGTCCTGACTTTC
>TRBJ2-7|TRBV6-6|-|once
CASSSFFQANYEQYF
TGTGCCAGCAGTTCATTCTTCCAGGCGAACTACGAGCAGTACTTC
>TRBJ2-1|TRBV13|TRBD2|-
CASSAQGRGGSYNEQFF
TGTGCCAGCAGCGCCCAGGGGCGGGGGGGTTCCTACAATGAGCAGTTCTTC
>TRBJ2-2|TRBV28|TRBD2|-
CASNRLAGAGELFF
TGTGCCAGCAACCGACTAGCGGGCGCCGGGGAGCTGTTTTTT
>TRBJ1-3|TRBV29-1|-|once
CSVGTVRNTIYF
TGCAGCGTTGGGACAGTTCGGAACACCATATATTTT
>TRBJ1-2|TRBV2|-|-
CASRSRYGYTF
TGTGCCAGCAGATCTCGGTATGGCTACACCTTC
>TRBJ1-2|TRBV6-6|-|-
CASTLQSPFYGYTF
TGTGCCAGCACCCTACAGAGTCCTTTCTATGGCTACACCTTC
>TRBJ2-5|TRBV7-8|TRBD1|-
CASSLPRQGETQYF
TGTGCCAGCAGCTTACCTAGACAGGGAGAGACCCAGTACTTC
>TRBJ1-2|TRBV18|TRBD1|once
CASSPDRAYGYTF
TGTGCCAGCTCACCGGACAGGGCGTATGGCTACACCTTC
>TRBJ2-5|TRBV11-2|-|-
CASTSQIEETQYF
TGTGCCAGCACCTCCCAGATCGAAGAGACCCAGTACTTC
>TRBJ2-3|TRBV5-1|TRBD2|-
CASSLGLAAGDTQYF
TGCGCCAGCAGCTTGGGACTAGCGGCCGGAGATACGCAGTATTTT
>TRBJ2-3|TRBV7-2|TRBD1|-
CASSHTATGVTDTQYF
TGTGCCAGCAGCCATACCGCAACAGGGGTCACAGATACGCAGTATTTT
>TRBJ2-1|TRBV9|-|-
CASSKKRETYNEQFF
TGTGCCAGCAGCAAAAAAAGGGAGACCTACAATGAGCAGTTCTTC
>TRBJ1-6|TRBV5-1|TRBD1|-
CASSLVAGGYNSPLHF
TGCGCCAGCAGCTTGGTAGCAGGGGGGTATAATTCACCCCTCCACTTT
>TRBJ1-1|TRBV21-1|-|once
CASTGGAEAFF
TGTGCCAGCACCGGGGGGGCTGAAGCTTTCTTT
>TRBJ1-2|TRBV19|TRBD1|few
CASSTITGTGSSGYTF
TGTGCCAGTAGTACAATAACCGGGACAGGGAGCTCTGGCTACACCTTC
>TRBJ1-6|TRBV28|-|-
CATQGFNSPLHF
TGTGCCACCCAGGGATTTAATTCACCCCTCCACTTT
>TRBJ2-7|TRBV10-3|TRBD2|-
CAISGGEREIRPSEQYF
TGTGCCATCAGCGGGGGGGAGCGGGAGATCAGACCGAGCGAGCAGTACTTC
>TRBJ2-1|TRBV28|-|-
CASSLLRGAKSFF
TGTGCCAGCAGTCTACTCCGGGGGGCTAAGTCTTTCTTC
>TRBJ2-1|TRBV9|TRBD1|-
CASSETGTDYNEQFF
TGTGCCAGCAGCGAAACCGGGACAGACTACAATGAGCAGTTCTTC
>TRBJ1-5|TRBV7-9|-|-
CASSEGGGNQPQHF
TGTGCCAGCAGCGAGGGAGGGGGCAATCAGCCCCAGCATTTT
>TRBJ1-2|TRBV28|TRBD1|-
CASRGQGRVWGYTF
TGTGCCAGCAGGGGACAGGGTAGGGTGTGGGGCTACACCTTC
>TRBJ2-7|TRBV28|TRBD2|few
CASSPSGYEQYF
TGTGCCAGCAGCCCTAGCGGCTACGAGCAGTACTTC
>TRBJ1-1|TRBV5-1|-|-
CASSRGGTDKGAEAFF
TGCGCCAGCAGCCGAGGAGGGACTGACAAAGGCGCTGAAGCTTTCTTT
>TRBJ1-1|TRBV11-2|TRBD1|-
CASSMRQGANTEAFF
TGTGCCAGCAGCATGCGACAGGGGGCGAACACTGAAGCTTTCTTT
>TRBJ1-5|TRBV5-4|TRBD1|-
CASSRGQGDDQPQHF
TGTGCCAGCAGCCGGGGACAGGGGGACGATCAGCCCCAGCATTTT
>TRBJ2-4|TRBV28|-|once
CASSFRGRGLRLAKNIQYF
TGTGCCAGCAGTTTTAGGGGTCGGGGGTTGAGATTAGCCAAAAACATTCAGTACTTC
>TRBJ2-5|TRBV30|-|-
CAWSRSTSVVVTQYF
TGTGCCTGGAGTAGGTCGACTAGTGTCGTCGTGACCCAGTACTTC
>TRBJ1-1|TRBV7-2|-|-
CASSLQGWVEAFF
TGTGCCAGCAGCTTACAGGGTTGGGTGGAAGCTTTCTTT
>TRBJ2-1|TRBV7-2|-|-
CASALDRWTYNEQFF
TGTGCCAGCGCACTGGACAGATGGACCTACAATGAGCAGTTCTTC
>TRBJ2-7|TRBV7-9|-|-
CASSLPRQSREGYEQYF
TGTGCCAGCAGCTTACCTCGCCAGAGCAGGGAAGGCTACGAGCAGTACTTC
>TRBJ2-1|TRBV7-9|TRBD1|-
CASSSGDRVNNEQFF
TGTGCCAGCAGTTCTGGGGACAGGGTGAACAATGAGCAGTTCTTC
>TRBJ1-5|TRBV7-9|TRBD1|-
CASSSQGDQPQHF
TGTGCCAGCAGCTCACAGGGGGATCAGCCCCAGCATTTT
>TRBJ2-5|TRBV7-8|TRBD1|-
CASSKGGQGWLDLKGIETQYF
TGTGCCAGCAGCAAGGGGGGACAGGGGTGGCTAGACCTAAAAGGAATAGAGACCCAGTACTTC
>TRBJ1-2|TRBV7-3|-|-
CASSLDPQGLGYGYTF
TGTGCCAGCAGCTTAGATCCTCAGGGTCTAGGCTATGGCTACACCTTC
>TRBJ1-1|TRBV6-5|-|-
CASSYRGRGMNTEAFF
TGTGCCAGCAGTTACAGAGGGAGAGGAATGAACACTGAAGCTTTCTTT
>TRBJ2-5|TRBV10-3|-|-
CAISDTARGWETQYF
TGTGCCATCAGTGACACCGCCAGGGGATGGGAGACCCAGTACTTC
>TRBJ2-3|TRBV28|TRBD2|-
CASSWGLAGATDTQYF
TGTGCCAGCAGTTGGGGACTAGCCGGAGCCACAGATACGCAGTATTTT
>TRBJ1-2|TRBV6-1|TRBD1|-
CASSPGGYGYTF
TGTGCCAGCAGTCCAGGGGGGTATGGCTACACCTTC
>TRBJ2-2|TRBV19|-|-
CASSLNRGGNTGELFF
TGTGCCAGTAGTCTCAACAGGGGGGGGAACACCGGGGAGCTGTTTTTT
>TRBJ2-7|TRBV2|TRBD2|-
CASSEALRGLPTYEQYF
TGTGCCAGCAGTGAAGCGCTACGGGGACTACCCACCTACGAGCAGTACTTC
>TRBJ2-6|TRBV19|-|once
CASSDRFSGANVLTF
TGTGCCAGTAGTGACAGGTTCTCTGGGGCCAACGTCCTGACTTTC
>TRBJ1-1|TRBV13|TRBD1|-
CASSITHGQGNEAFF
TGTGCCAGCAGCATTACCCACGGACAGGGGAATGAAGCTTTCTTT
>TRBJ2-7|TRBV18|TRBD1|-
CASSPETTGYYEQYF
TGTGCCAGCTCACCTGAAACGACAGGGTACTACGAGCAGTACTTC
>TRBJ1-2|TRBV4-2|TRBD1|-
CASSPTGTGLHVGGYTF
TGTGCCAGCAGCCCTACCGGGACAGGACTTCATGTGGGTGGCTACACCTTC